A single sample gave rise to the 8 T cell receptor beta chains below, sequenced in a study of regulatory T cells in long-lasting Graves disease. Combining iRepertoire HTBI primers with Arm-PCR of CDR3 regions, the authors built TCR beta libraries. TCRdb reanalysed the multiplex PCR reads using MiXCR and keeps one entry per CDR3 protein. The sample has approximately 470,000 distinct CDR3 sequences; 15% to 20% are singletons. Time point of the sample: newly diagnosed GD, antithyroid drugs for less than 3 months. The TCR library used RNA extracted from PBMCs. These data also formed part of another study, on T cells in Graves' hyperthyroidism and ophthalmopathy.

This sample comprised peripheral blood mononuclear cells (PBMCs), obtained at new diagnosis, from a patient treated with antithyroid drugs. Receptor source: a man aged 35 to 55 with Graves disease.

This clonotype was seen at least ten times. The chain combines TRBV28 with TRBJ2-1; D tentatively reads TRBD1 or TRBD2 (5 bases each). Germline V CDR1 and CDR2: MDHEN, SYDVKM. This CDR3 region has 14 residues. Trimming left V 2 bases short and J 8 bases short, with 13 bases between. CDR3 bases: TGTGCCAGCAGTTTAGGCAGGGTGGGGGATGAGCAGTTCTTC. This gives the protein CASSLGRVGDEQFF.

Many counts were recorded for this clonotype. V is TRBV20-1 and J is TRBJ2-2, with TRBD2 matching over 14 bases. The CDR3 is made up of 19 amino acids. Germline V gene sequence: CDR1 DFQATT, CDR2 SNEGSKA (reference sequence). V lost 1 base to trimming and J lost 4 bases; unmatched junction nucleotides: 11. CDR3 in amino acids: CSARVLPGLAGVGTGELFF. The CDR3 coding sequence is TGCAGTGCTAGAGTTTTACCGGGACTAGCGGGAGTAGGCACCGGGGAGCTGTTTTTT.

The chain employs TRBV9 and TRBJ1-6, with D unclear. This CDR3 is 13 amino acids long. Trimming removed 0 bases at V and 7 bases at J, with 5 bases between. Germline V gene lookup returns CDR1 SGDLS and CDR2 YYNGEE. CDR3 DNA: TGTGCCAGCAGCGTAGGTCCAAATTCACCCCTCCACTTT. Protein product: CASSVGPNSPLHF.

This clonotype was detected ten times or more. The chain employs TRBV2 and TRBJ2-2; 14 bases are shared with TRBD2. Trimming took 6 bases from V and 13 from J; bases not matched to a gene: 7. The CDR3 runs 14 residues. Germline CDR1 reads SNHLY; CDR2 reads FYNNEI. The DNA of the CDR3 is TGTGCCAGCAGCACCGGGACTAGCGGGAGAGGGCTGTTTTTT. It encodes CASSTGTSGRGLFF.

This chain connects TRBV4-2 to TRBJ2-1, with D uncertain. Trimming left V 0 bases short and J 3 bases short, with 9 bases between. Germline loops: CDR1 LGHNA, CDR2 YNFKEQ. The CDR3 spans 15 residues. The CDR3 region is CASSQEPAGYNEQFF. CDR3 bases: TGTGCCAGCAGCCAAGAACCAGCCGGCTACAATGAGCAGTTCTTC.

This clonotype was picked up many times. The chain recombines TRBV5-1 with TRBJ2-3; TRBD2 matches 15 bases. Trimming took 4 bases from V and 5 from J; bases not matched to a gene: 8. This CDR3 comprises 17 residues. Germline CDR1 reads SGHRS; CDR2 reads YFSETQ. CDR3 residues: CASSLGTSGRSIDTQYF. The CDR3 nucleotides are TGCGCCAGCAGCCTAGGGACTAGCGGGAGGAGTATAGATACGCAGTATTTT. Supplemented by reference TRBV5-1 and TRBJ2-3, the full variable domain reads KAGVTQTPRYLIKTRGQQVTLSCSPISGHRSVSWYQQTPGQGLQFLFEYFSETQRNKGNFPGRFSGRQFSNSRSEMNVSTLELGDSALYLCASSLGTSGRSIDTQYFGPGTRLTVL.

The V call is TRBV20-1, the J call TRBJ1-4; 8 bases map to TRBD1. The CDR3 is 14 amino acids. Germline-derived CDR1 and CDR2 are DFQATT and SNEGSKA (reference sequence). V shed 5 bases and J 5 bases; nucleotides not matched to a gene: 7. CDR3 in amino acids: CSAGQGVWNEKLFF. The CDR3 region has the DNA TGCAGTGCTGGACAGGGAGTTTGGAATGAAAAACTGTTTTTT.

V usage is TRBV7-2 and J usage is TRBJ2-1; the D call may be TRBD1 or TRBD2 (5 bases each). The V gene lost 5 bases and the J gene lost 0 bases, with 14 bases spanning the gap. CDR3 size: 16 residues. Germline V CDR1 and CDR2: SGHTA, FQGNSA. CDR3 in amino acids: CASSPDWGSSYNEQFF. The CDR3 coding sequence is TGTGCCAGCAGCCCCGATTGGGGGAGCTCCTACAATGAGCAGTTCTTC. Supplemented by reference TRBV7-2 and TRBJ2-1, the full variable domain reads GAGVSQSPSNKVTEKGKDVELRCDPISGHTALYWYRQSLGQGLEFLIYFQGNSAPDKSGLPSDRFSAERTGGSVSTLTIQRTQQEDSAVYLCASSPDWGSSYNEQFFGPGTRLTVL.